This entry features one T cell receptor beta chain sequence. Its antigen has not been determined. The sample holds no much larger clone one base away, and base qualities are not on file. Whole blood was collected in K2EDTA tubes by collaborating institutions according to the institutions' own protocols. For TCRbeta analysis, collaborators shipped samples as frozen whole blood, isolated PBMCs, or DNA extracted from either of those sample types. TCRbeta CDR3 regions were amplified from genomic DNA using the immunoSEQ Assay, a bias-controlled multiplex PCR. As for the original processing: The number of nucleated cells in each sample was estimated from the amplification of reference gene primers within the assay. To quantify the absolute abundance of each unique TCRbeta CDR3 rearrangement, sequence reads were collapsed and filtered. Productive Simpson clonality was computed per sample as the square root of Simpson's diversity index over productive rearrangements. Sourced from immuneACCESS, this table was stored by TCRdb with only in-frame sequences that have V and J called. A share of the clones is absent; for the studies checked, an unresolved V gene accounts for under half, and the remainder has no known explanation. V and J calls and clone size are copied from that table; D and trimming were computed from the DNA. The sample yields 370,000 or so clones; more than 65% were counted once. Together, the top ten hold 1.1% of the sample.

The sample is drawn from a study of blood T cell repertoires in COVID-19 (TCRdb year 2020). Looking at the study overall: Samples covering the acute and convalescent phases of COVID-19 were provided by collaborators in the United States, Italy and Spain. The prospective study material was composed of cDNA or gDNA derived from T cells, B-cell-depleted T cells, or PBMCs. Deeply sampled blood TCRbeta repertoires from subjects exposed to, actively infected with, or recovered from COVID-19 were included in the dataset. A freely available public database, intended as a resource for researchers studying the immune response to SARS-CoV-2, is where the repertoires were released. Samples came from the ongoing ImmuneRACE study (first 160 participants) plus 1,254 subjects from 6 global collaborators. A de-identified subject ID, COVID-19 status, age in years and sex were almost always included in the sample metadata. Where HLA class I and class II types were available, the types were taken from metadata supplied by the sample provider, not from assay-based typing. What the study reported, not specific to this receptor: Clinical and demographic metadata were provided uncurated, with the amount varying by source and participant.

The sequence came from a human donor with acute or convalescent COVID-19. The donor label of this sample is uncertain. The material sequenced was peripheral blood.

Here the CDR3 is given as CASSSDRRTYNEQFF. The base sequence is TGCGCCAGCAGTAGCGACAGGAGAACCTACAATGAGCAGTTCTTC. The sequence joins TRBV5-1 to TRBJ2-1; the best D guess is TRBD1, with 6 bases matching. The CDR3 holds 15 amino acids from the cysteine to the phenylalanine. Of the read, only the CDR3 DNA is kept; its 45 bases are in frame from base 1. V sheds 5 bases and J sheds 2 bases, leaving 14 bases between their ends. CDR1 and CDR2 (SGHRS, YFSETQ) derive from the germline V gene.